This is a list of T cell receptor beta chains from one sample in a study of shared T cell receptors in the human thymus. Measured with immunoSEQ multiplex PCR; TCRdb has only the in-frame clones, and not every one. The sample records about 380,000 clones, approximately 95% being singletons. Sequenced: thymocytes. These receptors were obtained from a human donor. The CDR3 runs from the conserved cysteine through the conserved F or W. D genes are given only for firm matches. Size values are once, few and many counts, or a class for expanded clones, and some rows have none.

J | V | size | D | CDR3 | DNA
TRBJ2-5 | TRBV27 | NA | NA | CASSPWHQETQYF | TGTGCCAGCAGTCCCTGGCATCAAGAGACCCAGTACTTC
TRBJ2-7 | TRBV7-9 | once | TRBD2 | CASSLIAIGGREVNEQYF | TGTGCCAGCAGCTTAATCGCCATCGGTGGGAGGGAAGTGAACGAGCAGTACTTC
TRBJ2-2 | TRBV7-6 | once | NA | CASSLSGSGELFF | TGTGCCAGCAGCTTAAGTGGGTCCGGGGAGCTGTTTTTT
TRBJ2-3 | TRBV6-4 | once | NA | CASSRGSEITDTQYF | TGTGCCAGCAGTAGGGGTAGCGAGATCACAGATACGCAGTATTTT
TRBJ2-5 | TRBV19 | NA | TRBD1 | CASSNRGETQYF | TGTGCCAGTTCCAACAGGGGAGAGACCCAGTACTTC
TRBJ2-3 | TRBV4-2 | once | TRBD2 | CASSQEGGSGRPATDTQYF | TGTGCCAGCAGCCAAGAAGGTGGTAGCGGGAGACCGGCCACAGATACGCAGTATTTT
TRBJ2-3 | TRBV12-5 | NA | TRBD2 | CASGLVVSGTSGSGSTDTQYF | TGTGCTAGTGGTTTGGTAGTCTCCGGGACTAGCGGGAGTGGGAGCACAGATACGCAGTATTTT
TRBJ1-2 | TRBV29-1 | NA | NA | CSVPSRVNGYTF | TGCAGCGTCCCCTCCAGGGTAAATGGCTACACCTTC
TRBJ2-3 | TRBV4-3 | NA | TRBD2 | CASSQDYAEREWIDTQYF | TGCGCCAGCAGCCAAGATTACGCCGAGCGGGAGTGGATAGATACGCAGTATTTT
TRBJ2-1 | TRBV4-1 | NA | TRBD1 | CASSQCPDRDVEQFF | TGCGCCAGCAGCCAATGCCCAGACAGGGACGTTGAGCAGTTCTTC
TRBJ1-1 | TRBV18 | NA | NA | CASSPPEGVSNTEAFF | TGTGCCAGCTCACCACCGGAGGGGGTCTCGAACACTGAAGCTTTCTTT
TRBJ2-1 | TRBV29-1 | NA | NA | CSSMWTDNEQFF | TGCAGTTCGATGTGGACCGACAATGAGCAGTTCTTC
TRBJ1-6 | TRBV11-2 | NA | NA | CASSLGSPLHF | TGTGCCAGCAGCTTAGGCTCACCCCTCCACTTT
TRBJ2-1 | TRBV27 | NA | NA | CASSPPGSWEQFF | TGTGCCAGCAGTCCTCCCGGGTCGTGGGAGCAGTTCTTC
TRBJ1-1 | TRBV5-4 | NA | NA | CASSLSPPKRDTEAFF | TGTGCCAGCAGCTTGAGCCCCCCTAAAAGGGACACTGAAGCTTTCTTT
TRBJ2-7 | TRBV25-1 | NA | TRBD1 | CASSPQGASSYEQYF | TGTGCCAGCAGCCCCCAGGGGGCGAGCTCCTACGAGCAGTACTTC
TRBJ1-3 | TRBV30 | once | NA | CACSQMPPGTAMTSSSGNTIYF | TGTGCCTGCTCCCAAATGCCCCCTGGGACGGCGATGACCTCGAGCTCTGGAAACACCATATATTTT
TRBJ1-3 | TRBV28 | NA | TRBD1 | CASSWTGPSNAIYF | TGTGCCAGCAGTTGGACAGGCCCCTCCAACGCCATATATTTT
TRBJ1-2 | TRBV15 | NA | NA | CATSRAPSRDITRITF | TGTGCCACCAGCAGAGCCCCCTCCAGGGACATCACAAGGATCACCTTC
TRBJ2-7 | TRBV30 | NA | TRBD1 | CAWRDRDRDSYEQYF | TGTGCCTGGAGGGATAGGGACAGAGACTCCTACGAGCAGTACTTC
TRBJ1-1 | TRBV14 | NA | TRBD1 | CASRRQGVNTEAFF | TGTGCCAGCAGACGACAGGGCGTGAACACTGAAGCTTTCTTT
TRBJ2-1 | TRBV2 | NA | TRBD1 | CASRNRGEQFF | TGTGCCAGCAGAAACAGGGGGGAGCAGTTCTTC
TRBJ1-2 | TRBV7-3 | NA | NA | CASSSRLGDYGYTF | TGTGCCAGCAGCTCCCGATTGGGAGACTATGGCTACACCTTC
TRBJ1-4 | TRBV4-1 | NA | NA | CASSPPPFEALNEKLFF | TGCGCCAGCAGCCCTCCCCCGTTTGAGGCGCTTAATGAAAAACTGTTTTTT
TRBJ2-7 | TRBV4-1 | NA | TRBD2 | CASSQGTSYEQYF | TGCGCCAGCAGCCAAGGGACTAGCTACGAGCAGTACTTC
TRBJ2-7 | TRBV7-8 | NA | TRBD2 | CASSPGLAGALRSYEQYF | TGTGCCAGCAGCCCGGGACTAGCGGGAGCGTTACGCTCCTACGAGCAGTACTTC
TRBJ2-7 | TRBV4-1 | NA | NA | CASSQEGGSSYEQYF | TGCGCCAGCAGCCAAGAAGGAGGTAGCTCCTACGAGCAGTACTTC
TRBJ2-7 | TRBV7-6 | NA | TRBD2 | CASSLAPRLAGDGRDYEQYF | TGTGCCAGCAGCTTAGCCCCCAGACTAGCGGGAGATGGACGGGACTACGAGCAGTACTTC